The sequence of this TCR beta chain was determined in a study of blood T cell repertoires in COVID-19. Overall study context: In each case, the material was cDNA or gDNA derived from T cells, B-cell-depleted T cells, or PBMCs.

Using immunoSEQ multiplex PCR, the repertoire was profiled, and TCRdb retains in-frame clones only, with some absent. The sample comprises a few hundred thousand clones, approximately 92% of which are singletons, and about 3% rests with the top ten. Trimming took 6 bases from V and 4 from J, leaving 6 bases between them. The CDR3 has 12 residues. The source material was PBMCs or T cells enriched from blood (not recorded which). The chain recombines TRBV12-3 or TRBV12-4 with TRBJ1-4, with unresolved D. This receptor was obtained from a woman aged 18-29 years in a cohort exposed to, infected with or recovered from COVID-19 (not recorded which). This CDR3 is CASRENNEKLFF. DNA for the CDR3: TGTGCCAGCAGAGAGAATAATGAAAAACTGTTTTTT.